These 19 T cell receptor beta chains share one sample of origin, sequenced in a study of blood T cell repertoires in COVID-19. Clones were sequenced by immunoSEQ multiplex PCR, and TCRdb holds only the in-frame ones, with some missing. The sample gives roughly 33,000 clones, 85% to 90% of which show up once; around 10% is in the top ten. The sequencing sample was made of peripheral blood. These receptors came from a man older than 75 with active COVID-19.

The chain recombines TRBV18 with TRBJ1-1, with D possibly being TRBD1 (5 bases). The germline gives CDR1 KGHSH, CDR2 LQKENI. The CDR3 is 13 residues long. Trimming left V 3 bases short and J 8 bases short, with 13 bases between. The CDR3 nucleotides are TGTGCCAGCTCACCGGGAGGGGAGTGGGAAGCTTTCTTT. Translation: CASSPGGEWEAFF.

This clone came up once. The J gene is TRBJ2-7, the V gene TRBV3-1 (or the pseudogene TRBV3-2); 9 positions match TRBD1. Trimming took 3 bases from V and 6 from J; bases not matched to a gene: 9. CDR3 length equals 15 residues. CDR1 LGHDT and CDR2 YNNKEL come from the germline V gene (reference sequence). As DNA, the CDR3 is TGTGCCAGCAGCCAGAGAAGACAGGGGGTCGGCGAGCAGTACTTC. Residues: CASSQRRQGVGEQYF.

This rearrangement joins TRBV7-2 to TRBJ2-5; 11 nucleotides align to TRBD2. Germline CDR1 reads SGHTA; CDR2 reads FQGNSA. J was trimmed by 5 bases and V by 5 bases; bases with no gene match: 10. This CDR3 comprises 16 residues. Here the CDR3 DNA reads TGTGCCAGCAGCCGGGCGCTAGCGGGAGGCCGGGAGACCCAGTACTTC. It yields the protein CASSRALAGGRETQYF. The whole variable domain, filled in from reference TRBV7-2 and TRBJ2-5, reads GAGVSQSPSNKVTEKGKDVELRCDPISGHTALYWYRQSLGQGLEFLIYFQGNSAPDKSGLPSDRFSAERTGGSVSTLTIQRTQQEDSAVYLCASSRALAGGRETQYFGPGTRLLVL.

This clone was observed a single time. The V call is TRBV21-1, the J call TRBJ2-7; the table's D gene call, TRBD1, was not cross checked with the DNA. TRBV21-1 is reported as a pseudogene. There are 23 residues in the CDR3. This CDR3 reads CASSKAQSNRDPAIPPDNYEQYF. The CDR3 DNA follows: TGTGCCAGCAGCAAAGCGCAATCTAACAGGGACCCAGCAATCCCGCCCGACAACTACGAGCAGTACTTC.

V and J are TRBV28 and TRBJ1-1, with 11 bases lining up with TRBD1. CDR3 size: 15 residues. Germline V gene lookup returns CDR1 MDHEN and CDR2 SYDVKM. V gave up 5 bases and J gave up 6 bases; unmatched junction bases: 8. CDR3 protein: CASSIWDRGTAEAFF. In DNA, the CDR3 is TGTGCCAGCAGTATCTGGGACAGGGGGACTGCTGAAGCTTTCTTT.

This sequence joins TRBV10-1 and TRBJ2-1; perhaps TRBD2 as D (5 bases). The CDR3 is 15 amino acids. V was trimmed by 2 bases and J by 5 bases, leaving 13 bases between them. Germline-derived CDR1 and CDR2 are WNHNN and SYGVQD (reference sequence). The CDR3 coding sequence is TGCGCCAGCAGTGAGGGTTTTCACGGGAACAATGAGCAGTTCTTC. The encoded protein is CASSEGFHGNNEQFF.

V and J are TRBV5-4 and TRBJ2-7; a possible D gene is TRBD2 (5 bases). V was shortened by 0 bases and J by 5 bases, with 24 bases between the two germline ends. The CDR3 has 18 amino acids. Germline CDR1 and CDR2: SGHNT and YYREEE (reference sequence). CDR3: CASSLATRMGLASDEQYF. The CDR3 coding sequence is TGTGCCAGCAGCTTGGCGACAAGGATGGGTCTAGCATCAGACGAGCAGTACTTC.

This chain joins TRBV6-2 or TRBV6-3 and TRBJ2-6, with D possibly being TRBD1 (5 bases). Looked up from germline, CDR1 is MNHEY and CDR2 is SVGEGT. Trimming left V 0 bases short and J 10 bases short, with 10 bases between. The CDR3 length is 14 residues. The chain's CDR3 is CASSYSKQVNVLTF. CDR3 DNA sequence: TGTGCCAGCAGTTACTCCAAACAGGTTAACGTCCTGACTTTC.

The chain carries TRBV9 and TRBJ2-7, with 7 bases that match TRBD1. V lost 0 bases, J lost 5 bases, and 8 bases stayed unmatched. Looked up from germline, CDR1 is SGDLS and CDR2 is YYNGEE. This CDR3 region has 15 residues. CDR3 protein: CASSVGTGPPNEQYF. The CDR3 DNA reads TGTGCCAGCAGCGTAGGGACAGGACCCCCGAACGAGCAGTACTTC. Drawing the rest from reference TRBV9 and TRBJ2-7, the complete variable domain is DSGVTQTPKHLITATGQRVTLRCSPRSGDLSVYWYQQSLDQGLQFLIQYYNGEERAKGNILERFSAQQFPDLHSELNLSSLELGDSALYFCASSVGTGPPNEQYFGPGTRLTVT.

The gene calls are TRBV28 and TRBJ2-1, with unresolved D. This CDR3 contains 11 residues. CDR1 is MDHEN and CDR2 is SYDVKM in the germline V gene. Trimming removed 5 bases from V and 7 bases from J, with 6 bases in between. CDR3 region: CASSLLNEQFF. The DNA for the CDR3 is TGTGCCAGCAGTCTTCTAAATGAGCAGTTCTTC.

The genes are TRBV7-9 and TRBJ2-1, with 10 bases fitting TRBD2. Germline CDR1 is SEHNR and CDR2 is FQNEAQ (reference sequence). The CDR3 has 15 amino acids. The J segment lost 8 bases and the V segment lost 5 bases, leaving 9 bases of the junction unmatched. CDR3 in DNA: TGTGCCAGCAGCCTGGGACTAGCGACCGAAGATGAGCAGTTCTTC. Translating gives CASSLGLATEDEQFF. Using reference TRBV7-9 and TRBJ2-1 for the parts outside the CDR3, the full variable domain is DTGVSQNPRHKITKRGQNVTFRCDPISEHNRLYWYRQTLGQGPEFLTYFQNEAQLEKSRLLSDRFSAERPKGSFSTLEIQRTEQGDSAMYLCASSLGLATEDEQFFGPGTRLTVL.

V usage is TRBV5-5 and J usage is TRBJ1-4; unclear D gene. Trimming removed 4 bases from V and 1 base from J, with 8 bases in between. This CDR3 has 14 residues. Germline-derived CDR1 and CDR2 are SGHKS and YYEKEE (reference sequence). CDR3 residues: CASSLVRTNEKLFF. In DNA, the CDR3 is TGTGCCAGCAGCCTAGTACGAACTAATGAAAAACTGTTTTTT. Using reference TRBV5-5 and TRBJ1-4 for the parts outside the CDR3, the full variable domain is DAGVTQSPTHLIKTRGQQVTLRCSPISGHKSVSWYQQVLGQGPQFIFQYYEKEERGRGNFPDRFSARQFPNYSSELNVNALLLGDSALYLCASSLVRTNEKLFFGSGTQLSVL.

In this sample, this clone turned up once. The V gene is TRBV6-1, the J gene TRBJ1-1, with 7 bases that match TRBD1. This CDR3 is 14 amino acids long. Germline V gene data show CDR1 as MNHNS and CDR2 as SASEGT. Trimming cost V 2 bases and J 4 bases; bases outside gene matches: 4. CDR3 bases: TGTGCCAGCAGTGAACGGACAGGAGGCACTGAAGCTTTCTTT. It specifies CASSERTGGTEAFF.

This clone was recorded a few times. CDR3 nucleotide sequence: TGCGCCAGCAGCTCCCGGGACAGGGCGCACTATGGCTACACCTTC. Translated: CASSSRDRAHYGYTF. The chain couples TRBV5-1 to TRBJ1-2; TRBD1 matches at 9 bases. Germline V gene sequence: CDR1 SGHRS, CDR2 YFSETQ. This CDR3 spans 15 amino acids. Trimming removed 3 bases from V and 3 bases from J; junction bases left unmatched: 6.

This chain links TRBV5-1 with TRBJ2-3; no reliable D call. The CDR3 is 15 residues long. V lost 0 bases to trimming and J lost 6 bases, with 14 bases between them. Germline V gene lookup returns CDR1 SGHRS and CDR2 YFSETQ. The CDR3 reads CASSLGAAARDTQYF. CDR3 DNA sequence: TGCGCCAGCAGCTTGGGTGCGGCGGCAAGGGATACGCAGTATTTT.

The chain joins TRBV30 to TRBJ1-4; the D is unclear. Germline values: CDR1 GTSNPN, CDR2 SVGIG (reference sequence). V was pared by 5 bases and J by 0 bases, with 10 bases between. The CDR3 is made up of 14 amino acids. For the CDR3, the DNA is TGTGCCTGGTCGGAGATCGCAACTAATGAAAAACTGTTTTTT. Its translation is CAWSEIATNEKLFF.

This chain connects TRBV4-1 to TRBJ1-4, with 8 positions matching TRBD1. V gave up 4 bases and J gave up 4 bases; unmatched junction bases: 8. The CDR3 spans 16 residues. CDR1 is MGHRA, CDR2 YSYEKL, per germline. CDR3 in DNA: TGCGCCAGCAGCCGAGCGCTGGGACAGGTTAATGAAAAACTGTTTTTT. Translating gives CASSRALGQVNEKLFF.

In nucleotides, the CDR3 is TGCGCCAGCAGCCAAGGACAGGGATCAGATACGCAGTATTTT. Translation: CASSQGQGSDTQYF. The chain employs TRBV5-1 and TRBJ2-3, with TRBD1 matching over 8 bases. Germline trimming cut 4 bases from V and 4 bases from J; bases unmatched to any gene: 5. The CDR3 has 14 amino acids. Germline assignment: CDR1 SGHRS and CDR2 YFSETQ.

This rearrangement joins TRBV5-1 to TRBJ2-5; 16 positions match TRBD2. CDR3 size: 17 residues. The germline V gene encodes CDR1 SGHRS and CDR2 YFSETQ. V was clipped by 4 bases and J by 2 bases; unmatched bases: 5. CDR3 in DNA: TGCGCCAGCAGCCCGGGACTAGCGGGAGGGAGGCAAGAGACCCAGTACTTC. Translated, it gives CASSPGLAGGRQETQYF.